These T cell receptor beta chains were read from a single sample in a study of blood T cell repertoires in COVID-19. Libraries were prepared by immunoSEQ multiplex PCR; TCRdb keeps only in-frame clonotypes and omits some of them. The sample lists about 180,000 clones; approximately 80% were seen once. Sequencing was carried out using peripheral blood. The receptors originated from a human donor in a cohort sampled during active COVID-19. The CDR3 runs from the conserved cysteine through the conserved F or W. A D gene is named only where the DNA matches it firmly. Clone sizes are given selectively: once, few, many, or a class where the clone is expanded.

clone size,D gene,J gene,V gene,CDR3 protein,CDR3 DNA
NA,NA,TRBJ1-3,TRBV21-1,CASSLPGQGSGNTIYF,TGTGCCAGCAGCTTACCGGGACAGGGCTCTGGAAACACCATATATTTT
few,NA,TRBJ2-7,TRBV7-8,CASSQGGEQYF,TGTGCCAGCAGCCAAGGGGGCGAGCAGTACTTC
NA,NA,TRBJ2-7,TRBV27,CASSLSGTGNEQYF,TGTGCCAGCAGTTTATCGGGAACAGGGAACGAGCAGTACTTC
NA,TRBD2,TRBJ2-7,TRBV19,CASGEGPYEQYF,TGTGCCAGTGGGGAGGGACCCTACGAGCAGTACTTC
once,NA,TRBJ1-5,TRBV7-9,CASSPGVGNQPQHF,TGTGCCAGCAGCCCCGGTGTAGGCAATCAGCCCCAGCATTTT
NA,NA,TRBJ1-3,TRBV10-3,CAISGETSGNTIYF,TGTGCCATCAGTGGGGAGACCTCTGGAAACACCATATATTTT
NA,NA,TRBJ2-2,TRBV19,CASSIRQAGTGELFF,TGTGCCAGTAGTATAAGGCAAGCGGGCACCGGGGAGCTGTTTTTT
NA,NA,TRBJ2-3,TRBV11-2,CASSLDPGVTDTQYF,TGTGCCAGCAGCTTAGATCCGGGGGTCACAGATACGCAGTATTTT
NA,NA,TRBJ2-2,TRBV11-2,CASSLAYVGAGELFF,TGTGCCAGCAGCTTAGCTTACGTCGGGGCCGGGGAGCTGTTTTTT
NA,NA,TRBJ1-5,TRBV9,CASSVGPSNQPQHF,TGTGCCAGCAGCGTAGGGCCGAGCAATCAGCCCCAGCATTTT
NA,TRBD1,TRBJ1-2,TRBV6-1,CASSEQGDYGYTF,TGTGCCAGCAGTGAACAGGGGGACTATGGCTACACCTTC
NA,TRBD1,TRBJ2-3,TRBV5-1,CASSLAGAGTGFGDTQYF,TGCGCCAGCAGCTTGGCTGGTGCTGGGACAGGGTTTGGAGATACGCAGTATTTT
NA,TRBD2,TRBJ2-1,TRBV10-3,CAISDTGGRSNEQFF,TGTGCCATCAGTGACACTGGCGGGAGATCCAATGAGCAGTTCTTC
few,NA,TRBJ2-1,TRBV6-5,CASSRESNTKGEFF,TGTGCCAGCAGCCGGGAGAGCAACACGAAAGGAGAGTTCTTC
NA,NA,TRBJ1-5,TRBV10-2,CASTPYSNQPQHF,TGCGCCAGCACCCCGTATAGCAATCAGCCCCAGCATTTT
NA,NA,TRBJ1-6,TRBV5-6,CASSLGGEGSPLHF,TGTGCCAGCAGCTTGGGGGGGGAGGGTTCACCCCTCCACTTT
NA,NA,TRBJ2-7,TRBV19,CASSIDRHAYEQYF,TGTGCCAGTAGTATAGACAGGCATGCCTACGAGCAGTACTTC
NA,TRBD2,TRBJ2-5,TRBV9,CASSVSGGTIFETQYF,TGTGCCAGCAGCGTTAGTGGGGGGACTATATTTGAGACCCAGTACTTC
NA,TRBD2,TRBJ2-7,TRBV9,CASSSRGTSGEQYF,TGTGCCAGCAGCAGTCGCGGGACTAGTGGTGAGCAGTACTTC
NA,TRBD1,TRBJ1-6,TRBV7-2,CASSSSWTGWNSPLHF,TGTGCCAGCAGCTCGTCTTGGACAGGGTGGAATTCACCCCTCCACTTT
NA,NA,TRBJ2-7,TRBV3-1/TRBV3-2,CASSRQPTREQYF,TGTGCCAGCAGCCGACAGCCCACGAGGGAGCAGTACTTC
NA,TRBD1,TRBJ2-2,TRBV11-2,CASSLGTGGTGELFF,TGTGCCAGCAGCTTAGGGACAGGCGGGACCGGGGAGCTGTTTTTT
NA,TRBD2,TRBJ2-1,TRBV19,CASRHGLAGAYNEQFF,TGTGCCAGTAGGCACGGACTAGCGGGGGCCTACAATGAGCAGTTCTTC
few,NA,TRBJ1-6,TRBV5-1,CASSLRSVSPLHF,TGCGCCAGCAGCCTTCGGTCGGTGTCACCCCTCCACTTT
NA,NA,TRBJ2-7,TRBV14,CASSKGWSYEQYF,TGTGCCAGCAGCAAGGGGTGGTCCTACGAGCAGTACTTC
once,NA,TRBJ2-1,TRBV2,CASSLGEQFF,TGTGCCAGCAGTCTCGGTGAGCAGTTCTTC
NA,NA,TRBJ1-4,TRBV7-2,CASSFLGGLGEKLFF,TGTGCCAGCAGCTTCCTCGGTGGACTGGGGGAAAAACTGTTTTTT
NA,NA,TRBJ2-5,TRBV4-1,CASSQIGGRETQYF,TGCGCCAGCAGCCAAATTGGAGGGCGAGAGACCCAGTACTTC
few,NA,TRBJ2-7,TRBV4-1,CASSPDRYYEQYF,TGCGCCAGCAGCCCTGACAGATACTACGAGCAGTACTTC
NA,NA,TRBJ2-6,TRBV18,CASSKGPGQSSGANVLTF,TGTGCCAGCTCAAAGGGACCGGGACAAAGCTCTGGGGCCAACGTCCTGACTTTC
once,TRBD2,TRBJ2-1,TRBV7-3,CASSLGTRYSYNEQFF,TGTGCCAGCAGCTTAGGGACTAGGTACTCCTACAATGAGCAGTTCTTC
NA,NA,TRBJ1-2,TRBV4-2,CASSQDVPGYGYTF,TGTGCCAGCAGCCAAGATGTGCCCGGCTATGGCTACACCTTC
NA,TRBD2,TRBJ2-7,TRBV7-2,CASRTTSGTYEQYF,TGTGCCAGCAGAACTACTAGCGGGACCTACGAGCAGTACTTC
NA,NA,TRBJ1-5,TRBV28,CASSSFPGVSGQPQHF,TGTGCCAGCAGTTCCTTCCCGGGGGTATCGGGTCAGCCCCAGCATTTT
NA,NA,TRBJ1-1,TRBV6-1,CASSEAGGNTEAFF,TGTGCCAGCAGTGAAGCCGGGGGGAACACTGAAGCTTTCTTT
NA,NA,TRBJ2-7,TRBV19,CASSTAGALNGGYEQYF,TGTGCCAGTAGTACGGCAGGGGCCTTGAATGGGGGCTACGAGCAGTACTTC
NA,TRBD1,TRBJ1-1,TRBV27,CASSPRDRGTEAFF,TGTGCCAGCAGTCCCCGGGACAGGGGAACTGAAGCTTTCTTT
few,NA,TRBJ1-6,TRBV25-1,CASSGGDNSPLHF,TGTGCCAGCAGTGGGGGGGATAATTCACCCCTCCACTTT
NA,NA,TRBJ1-5,TRBV15,CATSRDYGRQPQHF,TGTGCCACCAGCAGAGACTATGGGCGCCAGCCCCAGCATTTT
NA,NA,TRBJ1-3,TRBV7-3,CASSLGGGNGNTIYF,TGTGCCAGCAGCCTCGGCGGGGGAAATGGAAACACCATATATTTT
NA,NA,TRBJ2-4,TRBV5-8,CASMYGGDANIQYF,TGTGCCAGCATGTACGGAGGCGACGCAAACATTCAGTACTTC
NA,TRBD1,TRBJ2-3,TRBV19,CASSMAGGGTDTQYF,TGTGCCAGTAGTATGGCAGGGGGCGGGACAGATACGCAGTATTTT
NA,NA,TRBJ1-2,TRBV21-1,CASSKDDTWAYYGYTF,TGTGCCAGCAGCAAAGACGACACCTGGGCGTACTATGGCTACACCTTC
NA,TRBD2,TRBJ2-2,TRBV4-2,CASSLSGGPDGELFF,TGTGCCAGCAGCCTATCGGGGGGGCCGGACGGGGAGCTGTTTTTT
few,NA,TRBJ2-4,TRBV6-2/TRBV6-3,CASSQVDFKNIQYF,TGTGCCAGCAGTCAGGTGGATTTCAAAAACATTCAGTACTTC
NA,NA,TRBJ2-7,TRBV6-2/TRBV6-3,CASSYGATYEQYF,TGTGCCAGCAGTTACGGAGCTACCTACGAGCAGTACTTC
NA,NA,TRBJ1-2,TRBV18,CASSPKETNYGYTF,TGTGCCAGCTCACCAAAGGAGACTAACTATGGCTACACCTTC
NA,NA,TRBJ2-7,TRBV9,CASSASGSYEQYF,TGTGCCAGCAGCGCAAGCGGCAGCTACGAGCAGTACTTC
many,TRBD1,TRBJ1-1,TRBV4-1,CASSLGTAMNTEAFF,TGCGCCAGCAGCCTCGGGACAGCGATGAACACTGAAGCTTTCTTT
few,NA,TRBJ1-6,TRBV19,CASRPGVNSPLHF,TGTGCCAGTAGGCCAGGGGTTAATTCACCCCTCCACTTT